This entry lists 20 T cell receptor beta chains sequenced from one sample in a study of T cell responses to AZD1222 COVID-19 vaccine listed by TCRdb under 2021. This sample's time point label indicates: about 28 days (+/-7) after the second vaccine dose. The library was prepared using the immunoSEQ multiplex PCR assay. In TCRdb, the immuneACCESS table is reduced to in-frame sequences with V and J assigned. These tables do not hold every clone; where another copy was compared, an unresolved V gene accounts for under half, and the others remain unexplained. In this sample the table shows 88,000 or so clones, around 90% of which occur a single time. The ten largest clones add up to around 5% of the sample. This material consisted of peripheral blood, taken 28 days after the second AZD1222 dose. The receptors were gathered from an adult who received the AZD1222 COVID-19 vaccine.

The V call is TRBV6-5, the J call TRBJ1-6; D ambiguous. V lost 2 bases to trimming and J lost 9 bases, with 14 bases between them. The CDR3 is made up of 15 amino acids. Germline V gene data show CDR1 as MNHEY and CDR2 as SVGAGI. The CDR3 reads CASSYGGGSTSPLHF. The CDR3 DNA is TGTGCCAGCAGTTACGGAGGCGGATCTACTTCACCCCTCCACTTT.

This clone occurred a few times. The chain recombines TRBV6-5 with TRBJ1-1, with 7 bases aligning to TRBD1. This CDR3 is 13 amino acids long. With V trimmed by 7 bases and J by 6 bases, 8 bases remained unmatched. Germline V CDR1 and CDR2: MNHEY, SVGAGI. This CDR3 reads CASTDRERPEAFF. The CDR3 DNA sequence: TGTGCCAGCACAGACAGGGAGAGGCCTGAAGCTTTCTTT.

The CDR3 coding sequence is TGTGCCAGTCTCGCGGCATCCTTTGGACAGGGACTCTTTAGCAATCAGCCCCAGCATTTT. It yields the protein CASLAASFGQGLFSNQPQHF. The chain employs TRBV19 and TRBJ1-5; 8 bases fit TRBD1. CDR1 and CDR2 from the germline V gene are LNHDA and SQIVND (reference sequence). V lost 8 bases and J lost 0; bases outside the gene matches: 21. This CDR3 has 20 residues.

The gene calls are TRBV27 and TRBJ1-1, with D uncertain. The CDR3 totals 14 residues. Trimming pared 1 base from V and 1 base from J, leaving 7 bases between. The germline gives CDR1 MNHEY, CDR2 SMNVEV (reference sequence). CDR3 protein: CASSLYRRNTEAFF. CDR3 coding DNA: TGTGCCAGCAGTTTATACCGGCGGAACACTGAAGCTTTCTTT.

The genes are TRBV29-1 and TRBJ2-7; 8 bases are a match to TRBD2. This CDR3 has 13 amino acids. With V trimmed by 5 bases and J by 2 bases, 5 bases remained unmatched. The germline V gene encodes CDR1 SQVTM and CDR2 ANQGSEA. CDR3 residues: CSVSGLGPYEQYF. For the CDR3, the DNA is TGCAGCGTTTCGGGACTAGGTCCCTACGAGCAGTACTTC.

This chain links TRBV6-5 with TRBJ1-2; unclear D gene. Germline CDR1 is MNHEY and CDR2 is SVGAGI. The CDR3 covers 13 residues. The V end lost 6 bases, the J end lost 2 bases, and 10 bases lay between the germline ends. The CDR3, as DNA: TGTGCCAGCAGAGGAACAGTAAACTATGGCTACACCTTC. Translating it yields CASRGTVNYGYTF.

This chain joins TRBV7-9 and TRBJ1-1; perhaps TRBD1 as D (6 bases). The CDR3 extends over 13 amino acids. Deletions cut 5 bases from V and 6 bases from J, with 13 bases between. Germline assignment: CDR1 SEHNR and CDR2 FQNEAQ (reference sequence). The CDR3 nucleotides read TGTGCCAGCAGCACACAGGGTCTATCTGAAGCTTTCTTT. Its translation: CASSTQGLSEAFF.

The V and J genes are TRBV6-6 and TRBJ2-1; no definite D call. This CDR3 is built from 12 residues. Trimming cost V 2 bases and J 10 bases, with 9 bases left between them. Germline CDR1 MNHNY, CDR2 SVGAGI (reference sequence). The CDR3 protein is CASSYARQEQFF. The CDR3 bases are TGTGCCAGCAGTTACGCCCGACAAGAGCAGTTCTTC.

V usage is TRBV21-1 and J usage is TRBJ1-5; the D call of TRBD1 is as the table states it, not checked on the DNA. TRBV21-1 is flagged as a pseudogene. The CDR3 totals 15 residues. CDR3 sequence: CASSKVDRDFQPQHF. DNA of the CDR3: TGTGCCAGCAGCAAAGTCGACAGGGATTTTCAGCCCCAGCATTTT.

This sequence joins TRBV5-1 and TRBJ1-2; TRBD1 agrees at 10 bases. V was clipped by 4 bases and J by 4 bases; unmatched bases: 7. This CDR3 contains 15 residues. The germline gives CDR1 SGHRS, CDR2 YFSETQ. The CDR3 DNA reads TGCGCCAGCAGCCAGGGGACAGGGGCATTCTATGGCTACACCTTC. Its translation is CASSQGTGAFYGYTF.

This clone was counted between two and nine times. The J gene is TRBJ1-6, the V gene TRBV7-2; D gene ambiguous. Germline V gives CDR1 SGHTA, CDR2 FQGNSA. This CDR3 region has 15 residues. Trimming took 1 base from V and 7 from J, leaving 11 bases between them. The CDR3 DNA follows: TGTGCCAGCAGCTTAGAGGGTTCCCTAAATTCACCCCTCCACTTT. Translated, it gives CASSLEGSLNSPLHF.

The V and J genes are TRBV18 and TRBJ2-3; unclear D gene. The CDR3 runs 14 residues. Trimming shortened V by 3 bases and J by 1 base, and 8 bases separated the two germline ends. Germline V lookup: CDR1 KGHSH, CDR2 LQKENI. The CDR3, as DNA: TGTGCCAGCTCACCCGTCAAAGGCACAGATACGCAGTATTTT. Translating gives CASSPVKGTDTQYF.

This chain connects TRBV6-1 to TRBJ2-3; perhaps D is TRBD1 or TRBD2 (5 bases each). V was clipped by 1 base and J by 4 bases, with 12 bases between them. Germline V CDR1 and CDR2: MNHNS, SASEGT. The CDR3 covers 15 residues. As DNA, the CDR3 is TGTGCCAGCAGTGAAGAGGGGAGTTCCGCAGATACGCAGTATTTT. Translation: CASSEEGSSADTQYF.

This clone was found once. The rearrangement links TRBV19 to TRBJ2-1, with D possibly being TRBD2 (5 bases). Germline V gene lookup returns CDR1 LNHDA and CDR2 SQIVND (reference sequence). Trimming stripped 3 bases from V and 4 bases from J, with 13 bases between. This CDR3 has 15 residues. CDR3 sequence reads: CASSMGVVRYNEQFF. In DNA, the CDR3 is TGTGCCAGTAGTATGGGAGTAGTCCGGTACAATGAGCAGTTCTTC.

This chain links TRBV6-2 or TRBV6-3 with TRBJ1-1, with D possibly TRBD1 on 6 matching bases. Germline values: CDR1 MNHEY, CDR2 SVGEGT. V lost 0 bases and J lost 0, with 11 bases in between. The CDR3 extends over 16 amino acids. Here the CDR3 DNA reads TGTGCCAGCAGTTACTCGACAGGCGATATGAACACTGAAGCTTTCTTT. This sequence encodes CASSYSTGDMNTEAFF.

The rearrangement uses TRBV7-9 and TRBJ1-2; tentative D call: TRBD1 (6 bases). V was cut by 4 bases and J by 4 bases, with 16 bases left in between. Germline V lookup: CDR1 SEHNR, CDR2 FQNEAQ (reference sequence). CDR3 size: 15 residues. The DNA of the CDR3 is TGTGCCAGCAGCTCCCAGGGGCGCGAGACCTATGGCTACACCTTC. This gives the protein CASSSQGRETYGYTF.

This rearrangement joins TRBV19 to TRBJ1-4, with 9 bases that match TRBD1. The CDR3 contains 15 residues. Unmatched junction bases numbered 11, after V lost 11 bases and J lost 4 bases. The germline CDR1 and CDR2 sequences are LNHDA and SQIVND (reference sequence). The DNA for the CDR3 is TGTGCCGCGGTCTCGGGACAGGGTTTTAATGAAAAACTGTTTTTT. Translation gives CAAVSGQGFNEKLFF.

V and J are TRBV14 and TRBJ1-4; D unclear. Looked up from germline, CDR1 is SGHDN and CDR2 is FVKESK. Trimming cost V 3 bases and J 8 bases, with 10 bases left between them. The CDR3 is 13 amino acids. The CDR3 sequence: CASSHRRNEKLFF. CDR3 bases: TGTGCCAGCAGCCACCGCCGTAACGAAAAACTGTTTTTT.

The chain recombines TRBV7-2 with TRBJ2-3; weak D call: TRBD1 (6 bases). V lost 2 bases and J 7 bases, leaving 16 bases between the germline ends. Per germline, CDR1 SGHTA and CDR2 FQGNSA. The CDR3 has 15 amino acids. The CDR3 reads CASSLPGQGSNTQYF. The DNA of the CDR3 is TGTGCCAGCAGCTTACCGGGGCAGGGGTCGAATACGCAGTATTTT.

This clone showed up just once. This sequence joins TRBV6-5 and TRBJ1-1; no clear D gene. This CDR3 has 11 residues. Looked up from germline, CDR1 is MNHEY and CDR2 is SVGAGI. V lost 6 bases and J lost 0, with 2 bases in between. The CDR3 spells CASRLNTEAFF. The CDR3 coding sequence is TGTGCCAGCAGGTTGAACACTGAAGCTTTCTTT.